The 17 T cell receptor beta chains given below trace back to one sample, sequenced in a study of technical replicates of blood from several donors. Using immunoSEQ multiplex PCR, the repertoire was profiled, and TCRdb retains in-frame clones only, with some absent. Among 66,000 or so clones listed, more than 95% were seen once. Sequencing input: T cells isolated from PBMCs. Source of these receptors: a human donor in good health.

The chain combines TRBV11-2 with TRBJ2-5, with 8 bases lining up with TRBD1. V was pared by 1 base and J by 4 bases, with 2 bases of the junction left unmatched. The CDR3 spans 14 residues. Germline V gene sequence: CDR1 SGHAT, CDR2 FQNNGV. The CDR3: CASSLAQGGETQYF. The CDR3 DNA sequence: TGTGCCAGCAGCTTAGCACAGGGGGGAGAGACCCAGTACTTC.

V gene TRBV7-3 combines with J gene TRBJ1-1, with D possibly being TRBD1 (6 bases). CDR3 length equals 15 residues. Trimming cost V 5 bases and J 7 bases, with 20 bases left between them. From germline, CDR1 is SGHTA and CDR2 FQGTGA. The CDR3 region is CASSQSAGGRGEAFF. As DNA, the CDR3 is TGTGCCAGCAGCCAATCGGCGGGGGGCAGGGGTGAAGCTTTCTTT.

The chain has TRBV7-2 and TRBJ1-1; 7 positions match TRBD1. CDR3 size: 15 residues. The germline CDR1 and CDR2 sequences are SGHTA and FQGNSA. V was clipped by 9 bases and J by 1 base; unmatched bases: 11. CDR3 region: CASTRKGASNTEAFF. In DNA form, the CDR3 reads TGTGCCAGTACAAGGAAGGGGGCCTCGAACACTGAAGCTTTCTTT.

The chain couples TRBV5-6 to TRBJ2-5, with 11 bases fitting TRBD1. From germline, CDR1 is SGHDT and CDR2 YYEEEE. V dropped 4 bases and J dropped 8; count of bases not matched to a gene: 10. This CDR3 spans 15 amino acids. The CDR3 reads CASSPPGQGGRTQYF. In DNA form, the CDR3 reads TGTGCCAGCAGCCCACCGGGACAGGGGGGTCGAACCCAGTACTTC.

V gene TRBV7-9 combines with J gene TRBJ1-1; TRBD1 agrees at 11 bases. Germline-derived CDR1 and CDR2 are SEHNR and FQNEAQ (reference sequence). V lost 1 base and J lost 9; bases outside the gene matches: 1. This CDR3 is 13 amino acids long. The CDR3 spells CASSLGDRGKAFF. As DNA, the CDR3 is TGTGCCAGCAGCTTAGGGGACAGGGGGAAAGCTTTCTTT.

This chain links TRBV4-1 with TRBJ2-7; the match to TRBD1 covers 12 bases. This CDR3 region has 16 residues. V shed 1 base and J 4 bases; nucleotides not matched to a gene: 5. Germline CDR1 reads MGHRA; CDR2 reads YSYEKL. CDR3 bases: TGCGCCAGCAGCCAAGCCGGGACAGGGGGCGGGTACGAGCAGTACTTC. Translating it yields CASSQAGTGGGYEQYF.

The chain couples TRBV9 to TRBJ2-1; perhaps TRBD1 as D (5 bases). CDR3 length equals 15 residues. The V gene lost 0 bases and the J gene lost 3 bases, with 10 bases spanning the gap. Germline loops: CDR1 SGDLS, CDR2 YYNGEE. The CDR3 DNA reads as TGTGCCAGCAGCGTAGCCCAGGGAAACTACAATGAGCAGTTCTTC. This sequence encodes CASSVAQGNYNEQFF. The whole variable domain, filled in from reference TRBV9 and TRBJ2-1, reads DSGVTQTPKHLITATGQRVTLRCSPRSGDLSVYWYQQSLDQGLQFLIQYYNGEERAKGNILERFSAQQFPDLHSELNLSSLELGDSALYFCASSVAQGNYNEQFFGPGTRLTVL.

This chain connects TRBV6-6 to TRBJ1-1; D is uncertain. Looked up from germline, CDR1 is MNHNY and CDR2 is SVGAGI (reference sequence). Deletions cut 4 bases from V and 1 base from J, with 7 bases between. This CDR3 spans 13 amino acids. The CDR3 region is CASSFNKNTEAFF. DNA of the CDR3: TGTGCCAGCAGTTTCAACAAGAACACTGAAGCTTTCTTT.

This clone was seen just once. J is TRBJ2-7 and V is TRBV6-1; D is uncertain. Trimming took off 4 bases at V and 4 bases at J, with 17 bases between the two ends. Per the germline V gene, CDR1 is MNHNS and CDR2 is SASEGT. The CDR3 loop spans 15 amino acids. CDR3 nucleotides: TGTGCCAGCAGTGCTTTTTTCTCTATGAGATACGAGCAGTACTTC. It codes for CASSAFFSMRYEQYF.

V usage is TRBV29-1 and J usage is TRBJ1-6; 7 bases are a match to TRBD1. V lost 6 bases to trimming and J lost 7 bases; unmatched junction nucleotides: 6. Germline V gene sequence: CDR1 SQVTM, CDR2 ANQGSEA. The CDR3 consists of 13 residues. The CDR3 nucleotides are TGCAGCGTCTTACAGGGGCGAAATTCACCCCTCCACTTT. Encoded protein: CSVLQGRNSPLHF.

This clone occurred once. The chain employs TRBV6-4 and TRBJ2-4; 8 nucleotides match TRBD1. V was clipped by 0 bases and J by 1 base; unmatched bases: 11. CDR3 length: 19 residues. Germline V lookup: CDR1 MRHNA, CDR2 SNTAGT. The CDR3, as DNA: TGTGCCAGCAGTGACTCGACCCTCAGGGGGCGGTTGGCCAAAAACATTCAGTACTTC. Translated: CASSDSTLRGRLAKNIQYF.

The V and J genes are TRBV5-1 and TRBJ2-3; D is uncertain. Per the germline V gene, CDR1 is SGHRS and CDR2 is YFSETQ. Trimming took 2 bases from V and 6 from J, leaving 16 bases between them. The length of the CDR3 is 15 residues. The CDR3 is CASSLEGQAGDTQYF. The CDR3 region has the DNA TGCGCCAGCAGCTTAGAAGGTCAGGCTGGTGATACGCAGTATTTT.

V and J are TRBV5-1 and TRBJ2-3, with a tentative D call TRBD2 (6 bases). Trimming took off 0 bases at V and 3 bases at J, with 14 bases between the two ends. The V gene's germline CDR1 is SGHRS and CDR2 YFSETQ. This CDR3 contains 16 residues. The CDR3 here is CASSLAPGEGTDTQYF. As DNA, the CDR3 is TGCGCCAGCAGCTTGGCCCCGGGAGAAGGAACAGATACGCAGTATTTT.

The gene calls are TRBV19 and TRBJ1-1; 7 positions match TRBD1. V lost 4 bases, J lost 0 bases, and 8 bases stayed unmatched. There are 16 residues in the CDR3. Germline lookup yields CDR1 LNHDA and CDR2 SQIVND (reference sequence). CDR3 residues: CASSRSGTVMNTEAFF. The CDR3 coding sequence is TGTGCCAGTAGTAGATCCGGGACAGTGATGAACACTGAAGCTTTCTTT. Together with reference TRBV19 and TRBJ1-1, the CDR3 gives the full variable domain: DGGITQSPKYLFRKEGQNVTLSCEQNLNHDAMYWYRQDPGQGLRLIYYSQIVNDFQKGDIAEGYSVSREKKESFPLTVTSAQKNPTAFYLCASSRSGTVMNTEAFFGQGTRLTVV.

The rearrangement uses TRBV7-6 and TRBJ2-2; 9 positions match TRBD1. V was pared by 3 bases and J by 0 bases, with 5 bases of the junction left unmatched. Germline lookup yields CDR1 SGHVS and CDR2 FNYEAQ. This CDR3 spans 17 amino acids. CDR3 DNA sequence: TGTGCCAGCAGCTTGACAGGGGGTTCTTCGAACACCGGGGAGCTGTTTTTT. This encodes CASSLTGGSSNTGELFF.

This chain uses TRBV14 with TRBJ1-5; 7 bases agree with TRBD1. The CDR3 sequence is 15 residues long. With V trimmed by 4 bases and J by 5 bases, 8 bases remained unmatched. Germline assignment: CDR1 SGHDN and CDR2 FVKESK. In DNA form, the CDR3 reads TGTGCCAGCAGCCCAGGGGGGCCCGGCCATCAGCCCCAGCATTTT. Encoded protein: CASSPGGPGHQPQHF. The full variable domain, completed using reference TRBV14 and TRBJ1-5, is EAGVTQFPSHSVIEKGQTVTLRCDPISGHDNLYWYRRVMGKEIKFLLHFVKESKQDESGMPNNRFLAERTGGTYSTLKVQPAELEDSGVYFCASSPGGPGHQPQHFGDGTRLSIL.

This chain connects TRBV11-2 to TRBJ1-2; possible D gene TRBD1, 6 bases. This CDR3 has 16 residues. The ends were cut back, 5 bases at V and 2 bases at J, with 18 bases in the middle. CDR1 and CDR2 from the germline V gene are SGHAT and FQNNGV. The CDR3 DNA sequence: TGTGCCAGCAGCAATCTGTTGTGGGACATCAACTATGGCTACACCTTC. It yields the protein CASSNLLWDINYGYTF.